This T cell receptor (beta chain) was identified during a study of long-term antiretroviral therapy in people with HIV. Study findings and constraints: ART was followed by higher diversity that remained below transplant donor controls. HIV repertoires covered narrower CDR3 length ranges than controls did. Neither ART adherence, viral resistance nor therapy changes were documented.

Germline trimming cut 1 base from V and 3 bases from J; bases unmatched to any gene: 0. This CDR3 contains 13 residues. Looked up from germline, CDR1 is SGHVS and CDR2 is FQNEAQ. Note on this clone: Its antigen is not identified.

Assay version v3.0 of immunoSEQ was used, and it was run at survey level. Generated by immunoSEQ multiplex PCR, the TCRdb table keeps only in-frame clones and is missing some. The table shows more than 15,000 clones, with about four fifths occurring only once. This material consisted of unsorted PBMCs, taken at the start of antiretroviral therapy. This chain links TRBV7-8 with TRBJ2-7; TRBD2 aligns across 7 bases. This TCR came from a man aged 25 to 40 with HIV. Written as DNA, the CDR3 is TGTGCCAGCAGCTTAGGGGGGGGCTACGAGCAGTACTTC. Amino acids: CASSLGGGYEQYF.